This is a list of T cell receptor beta chains from one sample in a study of blood T cell repertoires in COVID-19. Produced via immunoSEQ multiplex PCR; TCRdb's table is partial and in-frame only. The sample has a few hundred thousand clones, 85% seen once. Sequences were obtained from peripheral blood. The receptors stem from an older woman with COVID-19, enrolled during active disease. CDR3s include the opening cysteine and the closing phenylalanine or tryptophan.

v_gene,j_gene,CDR3aa
TRBV6-5,TRBJ2-5,CASNPDRGLGETQYF
TRBV3-1/TRBV3-2,TRBJ1-5,CASSQDRGSNQPQHF
TRBV5-1,TRBJ2-7,CASSVGLAGGWYEQYF
TRBV10-3,TRBJ1-2,CAISESTEVMSGYTF
TRBV2,TRBJ1-1,CASTYLVTGTEAFF
TRBV7-9,TRBJ1-2,CASSLASNRNYGYTF
TRBV29-1,TRBJ1-1,CSVEGYWGGTEAFF
TRBV19,TRBJ2-5,CASRGAGLKETQYF
TRBV7-2,TRBJ1-5,CASSLTINSNQPQHF
TRBV7-6,TRBJ2-7,CASSLSLGGSNSEQYF
TRBV19,TRBJ2-1,CASSRTGSYNEQFF
TRBV3-1/TRBV3-2,TRBJ1-1,CASSQGAVPEAFF
TRBV6-2/TRBV6-3,TRBJ1-2,CASSPLQGAYYGYTF
TRBV18,TRBJ2-2,CASSLTSAGELFF
TRBV30,TRBJ2-3,CAWRPIFRTGPTQYF
TRBV19,TRBJ1-4,CASSDSLGEKLFF
TRBV2,TRBJ2-3,CATGTAFTDTQYF
TRBV19,TRBJ1-1,CASRGQAYTEAFF
TRBV23-1,TRBJ2-7,CVKRGTDSYEQYF
TRBV5-6,TRBJ1-1,CASSLSGSPNTEAFF
TRBV2,TRBJ2-7,CASIDLAESSYEQYF
TRBV18,TRBJ2-2,CASSPTQGNTGELFF
TRBV5-8,TRBJ2-1,CASSLHRTSPREQFF
TRBV12-3/TRBV12-4,TRBJ1-1,CASRDRIFTEAFF
TRBV10-3,TRBJ1-1,CAISENWGDATEAFF
TRBV2,TRBJ2-5,CASSEWRGETQYF
TRBV4-3,TRBJ1-2,CASSQDSGGVFGYTF
TRBV4-3,TRBJ1-2,CASSQVGGVRYGYTF
TRBV28,TRBJ1-1,CASRHRTGVGNTEAFF
TRBV11-2,TRBJ2-6,CASSLGGFGANVLTF
TRBV23-1,TRBJ2-1,CASTTRPGEQFF
TRBV19,TRBJ2-7,CASRALSNSYEQYF
TRBV18,TRBJ2-4,CASSPRQTGGDIQYF
TRBV3-1/TRBV3-2,TRBJ2-3,CASSQDLLAGVTDTQYF
TRBV11-3,TRBJ1-2,CASSFPRGAPESYGYTF
TRBV6-5,TRBJ1-2,CASSYGEDGYTF
TRBV27,TRBJ2-1,CASGWGTWEYTNNEQFF
TRBV7-9,TRBJ1-5,CASSSTGFQPQHF
TRBV29-1,TRBJ2-7,CSVETTGATGEQYF
TRBV11-2,TRBJ2-1,CASSQTGVNNEQFF
TRBV19,TRBJ1-4,CASSTTGGPEKLFF
TRBV5-5,TRBJ1-2,CASSLTGLSYGYTF
TRBV20-1,TRBJ1-2,CSAAVDRVSTF
TRBV6-5,TRBJ1-2,CASSYRTGGGNGYTF
TRBV2,TRBJ1-3,CASRSQQSSGNTIYF
TRBV12-3/TRBV12-4,TRBJ2-7,CASAPGGANEQYF
TRBV7-8,TRBJ2-5,CASSNHRGQQETQYF
TRBV7-2,TRBJ1-1,CASSLKQGWNTEAFF
TRBV3-1/TRBV3-2,TRBJ1-4,CASSQDGGATNEKLFF
TRBV5-1,TRBJ2-5,CASSPPPGAQETQYF
TRBV3-1/TRBV3-2,TRBJ1-4,CASSQGVVPGEKLFF
TRBV6-2/TRBV6-3,TRBJ2-2,CASSLLSGTNTGELFF
TRBV13,TRBJ2-2,CASSLQKNTGELFF
TRBV6-6,TRBJ1-3,CASSLDTGNTIYF
TRBV24-1,TRBJ2-1,CATSDQTGEVGNEQFF